Presented here are 31 T cell receptor beta chains from one specimen sequenced in a study of shared clonotypes between healthy human individuals. Sequencing used immunoSEQ multiplex PCR; TCRdb keeps in-frame clones, though not all of them. The data show a few million clones, with around 94% seen just once and roughly 0.13% held by the top ten. The source material was naive CD4+ T cells sorted from blood. Subset described: CD45RA+ positively selected. The receptors stem from a man between 18 and 35 years old in good health.

The chain combines TRBV7-9 with TRBJ1-5, with D perhaps matching TRBD1 (6 bases). The CDR3 is made up of 16 amino acids. The V and J ends lost 3 bases and 1 base respectively, with 13 bases between them. Germline CDR1 and CDR2: SEHNR and FQNEAQ (reference sequence). CDR3 nucleotide sequence: TGTGCCAGCAGCTTTCTCAACCAGGGGAGCAATCAGCCCCAGCATTTT. Residues: CASSFLNQGSNQPQHF.

With regard to this clone: Germline is not matched at one junction end, which may reflect a read error. J is TRBJ2-7 and V is TRBV6-1; D gene uncertain. This CDR3 has 11 residues. Germline V CDR1 and CDR2: MNHNS, SASEGT. The CDR3 sequence: CASQNFYEQCF. CDR3 DNA sequence: TGTGCCAGCCAAAACTTTTACGAGCAGTGCTTC.

V and J are TRBV4-3 and TRBJ1-3; D not resolved. The CDR3 length is 18 residues. Trimming stripped 0 bases from V and 0 bases from J, with 15 bases between. Germline V gene lookup returns CDR1 LGHNA and CDR2 YSLEER. The DNA of the CDR3 is TGCGCCAGCAGCCAAGACCTCCGGACGGGTTTCTCTGGAAACACCATATATTTT. It is translated as CASSQDLRTGFSGNTIYF.

This clone has only a few counts. This chain uses TRBV6-5 with TRBJ1-6; D possibly corresponds to TRBD1 (5 bases). V was cut by 8 bases and J by 8 bases, with 10 bases left in between. Germline CDR1 and CDR2: MNHEY and SVGAGI. The CDR3 consists of 12 residues. Here the CDR3 DNA reads TGTGCCAGCGGGGGACGGGATTCACCCCTCCACTTT. Translating it yields CASGGRDSPLHF.

The rearrangement links TRBV6-1 to TRBJ2-6, with D unresolved. V dropped 6 bases and J dropped 2 bases, with 5 bases sitting between them. The V gene's germline CDR1 is MNHNS and CDR2 SASEGT. This CDR3 has 13 residues. In DNA form, the CDR3 reads TGTGCCAGCAGGGGTCCTGGGGCCAACGTCCTGACTTTC. Translation: CASRGPGANVLTF.

V usage is TRBV27 and J usage is TRBJ2-2; maybe TRBD1 (5 bases). The V end was cut by 7 bases, the J end by 0 bases, with 12 bases between. Germline CDR1 MNHEY, CDR2 SMNVEV (reference sequence). The CDR3 covers 15 residues. This CDR3 is CASTPMTANTGELFF. The CDR3 DNA follows: TGTGCCAGCACCCCGATGACAGCGAACACCGGGGAGCTGTTTTTT.

DNA of the CDR3: TGTGCCAGCAGTGCCCTTGAGATGAACACTGAAGCTTTCTTT. Translation gives CASSALEMNTEAFF. V is TRBV6-1 and J is TRBJ1-1; D is uncertain. This CDR3 has 14 residues. Per the germline V gene, CDR1 is MNHNS and CDR2 is SASEGT. The ends were cut back, 4 bases at V and 0 bases at J, with 9 bases in the middle.

V is TRBV10-3 and J is TRBJ2-1; TRBD1 matches at 9 bases. V shed 2 bases, J shed 1 base, and the junction held 3 bases outside the gene matches. Germline loops: CDR1 ENHRY, CDR2 SYGVKD. This CDR3 region has 16 residues. In DNA, the CDR3 is TGTGCCATCAGTGAGCGGGGACAGGGATCCTACAATGAGCAGTTCTTC. It translates to CAISERGQGSYNEQFF.

The chain has TRBV7-2 and TRBJ1-1, with TRBD1 as a possible D gene (6 bases). The CDR3 has 15 amino acids. Trimming pared 5 bases from V and 7 bases from J, leaving 20 bases between. Looked up from germline, CDR1 is SGHTA and CDR2 is FQGNSA. The CDR3 protein is CASSDNIGGADEAFF. As DNA, the CDR3 is TGTGCCAGCAGCGATAATATTGGGGGGGCAGATGAAGCTTTCTTT.

The chain carries TRBV10-1 and TRBJ1-1; the D is unclear. The CDR3 is 17 amino acids. Per the germline V gene, CDR1 is WNHNN and CDR2 is SYGVQD (reference sequence). V was pared by 6 bases and J by 0 bases, with 20 bases between. The CDR3 bases are TGCGCCAGCAGCGAAGGACGGCGCGGTATCATGAACACTGAAGCTTTCTTT. This gives the protein CASSEGRRGIMNTEAFF.

The DNA of the CDR3 is TGTGCCAGCAGCGTAGACCCCAGAGATACGCAGTATTTT. Residues: CASSVDPRDTQYF. The V call is TRBV9, the J call TRBJ2-3; D gene uncertain. The CDR3 consists of 13 residues. The V gene's germline CDR1 is SGDLS and CDR2 YYNGEE. Trimming cost V 0 bases and J 5 bases, with 7 bases left between them.

This chain joins TRBV30 and TRBJ2-7; D gene ambiguous. The germline V gene has CDR1 GTSNPN and CDR2 SVGIG (reference sequence). V was shortened by 0 bases and J by 6 bases, with 9 bases between the two germline ends. The CDR3 covers 12 residues. CDR3 in amino acids: CAWSVRWLEQYF. The DNA for the CDR3 is TGTGCCTGGAGTGTACGGTGGCTCGAGCAGTACTTC.

The J gene is TRBJ2-7, the V gene TRBV6-6; no firm D call. The CDR3 length is 13 residues. Trimming left V 7 bases short and J 2 bases short, with 12 bases between. Germline V lookup: CDR1 MNHNY, CDR2 SVGAGI (reference sequence). The CDR3 is CASTGLLTYEQYF. CDR3 DNA: TGTGCCAGCACCGGGCTGCTAACCTACGAGCAGTACTTC.

Here the CDR3 DNA reads TGTGCTAGTGGTTTGGAGCTAGCGGGAGCTGGTGAGACCCAGTACTTC. Translating gives CASGLELAGAGETQYF. V gene TRBV12-5 combines with J gene TRBJ2-5, with 10 bases that match TRBD2. J gave up 5 bases and V 1 base, and 7 bases lay outside the gene matches. In germline, CDR1 is LGHNT, CDR2 FRNRAP. The CDR3 extends over 16 amino acids.

This chain links TRBV6-5 with TRBJ2-7; 11 positions match TRBD2. Trimming removed 7 bases from V and 4 bases from J; junction bases left unmatched: 6. Germline V gene lookup returns CDR1 MNHEY and CDR2 SVGAGI. This CDR3 has 14 amino acids. The CDR3 sequence: CASNQGLAAYEQYF. The CDR3 DNA sequence: TGTGCCAGCAACCAGGGACTAGCGGCTTACGAGCAGTACTTC.

The chain combines TRBV4-3 with TRBJ2-5, with D perhaps matching TRBD2 (5 bases). V lost 3 bases to trimming and J lost 4 bases, with 12 bases between them. The CDR3 is 14 residues long. Germline V gene sequence: CDR1 LGHNA, CDR2 YSLEER. CDR3: CASSHEGRGETQYF. CDR3 nucleotide sequence: TGCGCCAGCAGCCACGAGGGCCGAGGAGAGACCCAGTACTTC.

The chain carries TRBV6-1 and TRBJ1-2, with D possibly TRBD1 on 6 matching bases. The CDR3 is 13 amino acids. From germline, CDR1 is MNHNS and CDR2 SASEGT. The V gene lost 10 bases and the J gene lost 0 bases, with 12 bases spanning the gap. The CDR3 here is CATPWTANYGYTF. The CDR3, as DNA: TGTGCCACCCCTTGGACAGCTAACTATGGCTACACCTTC.

V gene TRBV30 combines with J gene TRBJ1-1; tentatively, D is TRBD1 (6 bases). The CDR3 runs to 12 residues. Germline-derived CDR1 and CDR2 are GTSNPN and SVGIG (reference sequence). V lost 2 bases and J 7 bases, leaving 11 bases between the germline ends. CDR3 residues: CAWSFGQFEAFF. CDR3 DNA: TGTGCCTGGAGTTTCGGACAGTTTGAAGCTTTCTTT.

The rearrangement joins TRBV7-8 to TRBJ2-2; 13 bases line up with TRBD2. After removal of 5 bases from V and 4 bases from J, the junction contained 4 bases not matched to a gene. The CDR3 is 16 amino acids. The V gene's germline CDR1 is SGHVS and CDR2 FQNEAQ. The CDR3 DNA reads TGTGCCAGCAGCCCGGGACTAGCGGGGAGCACCGGGGAGCTGTTTTTT. Protein product: CASSPGLAGSTGELFF.

The chain uses TRBV5-1 and TRBJ2-5; no clear D. CDR1 is SGHRS and CDR2 is YFSETQ in the germline V gene. V lost 3 bases and J 3 bases, leaving 9 bases between the germline ends. The CDR3 is made up of 13 amino acids. In DNA form, the CDR3 reads TGCGCCAGCAGCTCCATGACCGAAGAGACCCAGTACTTC. The encoded protein is CASSSMTEETQYF.

J is TRBJ1-1 and V is TRBV18, with 7 bases aligning to TRBD1. Looked up from germline, CDR1 is KGHSH and CDR2 is LQKENI. This CDR3 spans 14 amino acids. Losses at the gene ends were 6 bases for V and 4 bases for J; bases not matched to a gene: 8. The CDR3 bases are TGTGCCAGCTCTCTGGGGACAGCCGTCACTGAAGCTTTCTTT. Translation gives CASSLGTAVTEAFF.

This clone was observed a handful of times. This sequence joins TRBV7-9 and TRBJ1-5, with D possibly being TRBD1 (5 bases). Germline CDR1 SEHNR, CDR2 FQNEAQ (reference sequence). The CDR3 length is 13 residues. V dropped 6 bases and J dropped 9 bases, with 15 bases sitting between them. The chain's CDR3 is CASSPGGESPQHF. Written as DNA, the CDR3 is TGTGCCAGCAGTCCCGGGGGAGAGTCGCCCCAGCATTTT.

The sample holds a few counts of this clone. J is TRBJ1-5 and V is TRBV19; D not resolved. The germline CDR1 and CDR2 sequences are LNHDA and SQIVND (reference sequence). The CDR3 totals 14 residues. Deletions cut 6 bases from V and 4 bases from J, with 13 bases between. The CDR3 DNA is TGTGCCAGTAGGCTCAGTTGGAGTAATCAGCCCCAGCATTTT. Amino acid sequence: CASRLSWSNQPQHF.

The rearrangement links TRBV29-1 to TRBJ2-5; 9 positions agree with TRBD2. The J call may not be correct, given that the DNA end is closer to TRBJ2-7. Germline V gives CDR1 SQVTM, CDR2 ANQGSEA. The CDR3 is 16 amino acids. This chain's CDR3 is CSVVLKEREVAYEQYF. The CDR3 bases are TGCAGCGTTGTCCTCAAGGAGCGGGAGGTGGCCTACGAGCAGTACTTC.

The chain combines TRBV5-4 with TRBJ2-5; TRBD1 agrees at 10 bases. The CDR3 contains 15 residues. Germline-derived CDR1 and CDR2 are SGHNT and YYREEE (reference sequence). With V trimmed by 4 bases and J by 0 bases, 3 bases remained unmatched. CDR3 bases: TGTGCCAGCAGCGGGGGACAGGGGTACCAAGAGACCCAGTACTTC. Amino acid sequence: CASSGGQGYQETQYF.

The chain joins TRBV30 to TRBJ2-1; TRBD2 aligns across 13 bases. This CDR3 has 14 amino acids. Losses at the gene ends were 0 bases for V and 15 bases for J; bases not matched to a gene: 8. CDR1 is GTSNPN, CDR2 SVGIG, per germline (reference sequence). CDR3 DNA: TGTGCCTGGAGTGTTGGCGGGACTAGCGGGATGGGGTTCTTC. Encoded protein: CAWSVGGTSGMGFF.

Regarding this clone: Other nucleotide sequences from this sample produce the same CDR3. The chain combines TRBV5-6 with TRBJ1-2; unclear D gene. Trimming pared 1 base from V and 3 bases from J, leaving 10 bases between. The length of the CDR3 is 14 residues. Germline V gene lookup returns CDR1 SGHDT and CDR2 YYEEEE. CDR3 sequence reads: CASSLTGRYYGYTF. The DNA for the CDR3 is TGTGCCAGCAGCTTGACCGGACGGTACTATGGCTACACCTTC.

The CDR3 DNA reads as TGTGCCAGCAGCAAAAGTAGTCTGCCTCTAGCGGGGTTCTACGAGCAGTACTTC. Amino acid sequence: CASSKSSLPLAGFYEQYF. The rearrangement links TRBV21-1 to TRBJ2-7; TRBD2 is the table's D call and was not checked against the DNA. TRBV21-1 is deemed a pseudogene. This CDR3 spans 18 amino acids.

V gene TRBV6-1 combines with J gene TRBJ1-2; D is uncertain. Germline V CDR1 and CDR2: MNHNS, SASEGT. V dropped 1 base and J dropped 7 bases, with 13 bases sitting between them. The CDR3 extends over 14 amino acids. The DNA for the CDR3 is TGTGCCAGCAGTGAAGAAACCGCGTTAGGTGGCTACACCTTC. This encodes CASSEETALGGYTF.

V is TRBV6-5 and J is TRBJ2-3; D is unresolved. This CDR3 region has 13 residues. Trimming pared 10 bases from V and 2 bases from J, leaving 13 bases between. The germline CDR1 and CDR2 sequences are MNHEY and SVGAGI. CDR3 bases: TGTGCCACCCTGGAGCGCTTCACAGATACGCAGTATTTT. Protein: CATLERFTDTQYF.

Here the CDR3 DNA reads TGCAGCGTTGAAGCACACAGGGGGCGCGAGCAGTACTTC. Protein product: CSVEAHRGREQYF. This rearrangement joins TRBV29-1 to TRBJ2-7; the match to TRBD1 covers 9 bases. The germline V gene encodes CDR1 SQVTM and CDR2 ANQGSEA. V gave up 1 base and J gave up 6 bases; unmatched junction bases: 4. The CDR3 runs to 13 residues.